This TCR beta chain was captured by sequencing in a study of T cells expressing NK-cell markers. About the research overall: It was sorted CD3+CD56+NKG2C+, CD3+CD56+NKG2C- and CD3+CD56-NKG2C+ T cells that supplied the TCR beta repertoires. The study's findings and limits: The contribution of dominant NKG2C+ clonotypes to CD8+ T cells in five to seven donors was about 1.0-7.5%. The same clonotypes also predominated in the CD3+CD56-NKG2C+ fraction of a handful of donors.

As to this clonotype: No antigen is known for it.

TCRdb re-called the 5' RACE reads; one entry per CDR3 protein, DNA not given. The table counts 550,000 to 600,000 distinct CDR3 sequences; roughly 3.6% lies in the top ten. The CDR3 sequence is 13 residues long. Germline loops: CDR1 SEHNR, CDR2 FQNEAQ (reference sequence). The sequenced material came from blood T cells: a sorted CD56 or NKG2C T cell subset, CD4+ or CD8+ T cells, or bulk PBMC T cells (not recorded which). This sequence joins TRBV7-9 and TRBJ1-1; the TCRdb call, TRBD1, lacks DNA for checking. This TCR derives from a young man in good health. The CDR3 spells CAGERGLDTEAFF.